This entry lists 4 T cell receptor beta chains sequenced from one sample in a study of blood T cell repertoires in COVID-19. Only in-frame clones appear in the TCRdb table, and some are missing; sequencing was by immunoSEQ multiplex PCR. The sample includes about 68,000 clones, roughly 84% seen only once; the top ten take roughly 10%. Sequencing input: peripheral blood. The source is a woman aged 45-59 years with acute or convalescent COVID-19.

The chain couples TRBV3-1 (or the pseudogene TRBV3-2) to TRBJ1-1, with D hard to call. The V end was cut by 4 bases, the J end by 1 base, with 10 bases between. The CDR3 extends over 14 amino acids. The V gene's germline CDR1 is LGHDT and CDR2 YNNKEL (reference sequence). The CDR3 protein is CASSPHSGNTEAFF. In nucleotides, the CDR3 is TGTGCCAGCAGCCCTCATAGCGGGAACACTGAAGCTTTCTTT.

The gene calls are TRBV9 and TRBJ2-7; the match to TRBD2 covers 7 bases. J gave up 1 base and V 0 bases, and 4 bases lay outside the gene matches. This CDR3 region has 15 residues. Germline values: CDR1 SGDLS, CDR2 YYNGEE. In DNA, the CDR3 is TGTGCCAGCAGCGTAGCTGACGGGGGGTCCTACGAGCAGTACTTC. Translated: CASSVADGGSYEQYF.

Written as DNA, the CDR3 is TGCGCCAGCAGTCCCCAGGAGGGAGGGGTCGAGCAGTACTTC. Protein sequence: CASSPQEGGVEQYF. The rearrangement links TRBV5-1 to TRBJ2-7; 7 nucleotides align to TRBD2. The V gene end was trimmed by 5 bases and the J gene end by 6 bases; junction bases not matched to a gene: 11. Germline CDR1 reads SGHRS; CDR2 reads YFSETQ. The CDR3 runs 14 residues.

V usage is TRBV11-2 and J usage is TRBJ1-1; D is ambiguous. CDR1 is SGHAT, CDR2 FQNNGV, per germline. This CDR3 is built from 13 residues. Trimming cost V 7 bases and J 3 bases, with 12 bases left between them. CDR3 in DNA: TGTGCCAGCACCAAATTGAGGGACACTGAAGCTTTCTTT. This translates into CASTKLRDTEAFF.